This T cell receptor beta chain was sequenced for a study of PD-L1 blockade in urothelial cancer (dated by TCRdb to about 2017). Background for the entire study: All patients started therapy in the mid-2010s and received atezolizumab 1,200 mg intravenously every 3 weeks. An ECOG performance status of 0 or 1 was recorded for the patients, and 0 to 3 prior chemotherapy regimens had been received by the patients. An exploratory multi-omic analysis was conducted of the somatic, immune and clinical correlates of response to PD-L1 blockade with atezolizumab in urothelial cancer. Some 29 patients had pretreatment blood TCR-seq, around 25 had at least one posttreatment blood collection, and around 25 had tumor TCR-seq. Whole exome sequencing and RNA sequencing of pretreatment tumors were performed alongside TCR sequencing in the same patients. Durable clinical benefit was defined as progression-free survival longer than 6 months, and TCR features were also tested against progression-free and overall survival. Nine or ten patients reached durable clinical benefit, while about 19 patients did not. Blood samples gave a median of approximately 150,000 T cells and 88,000 or so unique TCRs, with a median clonality of 0.080. About 90% of the roughly 29 patients were males with bladder-origin urothelial cancer, and about 65% of the 29 reported a prior smoking history. Pretreatment tumor samples and matched peripheral blood, collected serially before and after atezolizumab treatment, underwent TCR sequencing. Blood samples were analyzed 3 weeks after the start of treatment (second dose) and 6 weeks after the start of treatment. What the work shows at the level of the full study, not this receptor alone: Small sample size (n of about 30) and many exploratory analyses mean the results are intended to be hypothesis-generating. At 3 weeks after the start of treatment, tumor-associated TCR clones in peripheral blood had expanded more in patients with durable benefit (n ≈ 22, p = 0.022). A pretreatment peripheral blood TCR clonality below the median was linked to improved progression-free and overall survival.

Including cysteine and phenylalanine, the CDR3 has 13 amino acids. CDR3 DNA only is kept here, 39 bases in frame from base 1. According to the germline V gene (reference sequence), CDR1 reads SGHNT and CDR2 reads YYREEE. The germline V end is reduced by 3 bases and the J end by 7 bases; junction bases left unmatched: 2. As to this clone: The antigen it recognizes is unknown. The input lacks base qualities; no much larger clone sits a single base away.

Synthetic TCR analog templates were spiked into each PCR to estimate absolute template abundance from read counts. The immunoSEQ assay used bias-controlled V and J gene primers to amplify TCRbeta CDR3 regions from genomic DNA. Sequencing of rearranged TCRbeta segments was performed at approximately 20X coverage. The paper's processing steps were these. Clustering was used to correct sequencing errors, and CDR3s were annotated against IMGT to assign V, D and J genes. Downstream analyses used only productive TCRbeta rearrangements, leaving out any out-of-frame or stop-codon sequences. To compute clonality, Shannon entropy was normalized by the log of the number of unique productive sequences and then subtracted from one. Clones differing between time points or between blood and tumor were identified using Fisher's exact test with Benjamini-Hochberg correction, with an adjusted p below 0.01 applied as the threshold. Here the immuneACCESS table is served through TCRdb, limited to in-frame sequences with V and J called. Missing clones are a known gap in these copies; in checked studies unresolved V genes cover under half, and the rest lacks a known reason. The V and J calls and the clone size are those of that table, but D and trimming were determined from the DNA. The sample includes about 48,000 clones, with more than 80% observed a single time. Just over 8.5% of the sample belongs to the ten largest clones.

The sample's time point, from its label and the paper: peripheral blood 6 weeks after treatment start. The cohort comprised roughly 30 patients with locally advanced or metastatic urothelial carcinoma treated at Memorial Sloan Kettering on a trial protocol. Peripheral blood mononuclear cells were collected pretreatment and during treatment, at between 1 and 8 total time points per patient. The Qiagen DNeasy Blood extraction kit was used to purify genomic DNA from total PBMCs and from tumor samples. Collected pretreatment and during treatment, PBMCs were isolated and stored as previously described. The sequences come from PBMCs, collected around atezolizumab (anti-PD-L1) treatment. This TCR was recovered from a man aged 65-85 years with urothelial cancer. Recombination joined TRBV5-4 with TRBJ2-2; the junction holds 8 bases that match TRBD1. The nucleotide sequence is given as TGTGCCAGCAGCTATGGACAGGGCGGGGAGCTGTTTTTT. Its protein product is CASSYGQGGELFF.